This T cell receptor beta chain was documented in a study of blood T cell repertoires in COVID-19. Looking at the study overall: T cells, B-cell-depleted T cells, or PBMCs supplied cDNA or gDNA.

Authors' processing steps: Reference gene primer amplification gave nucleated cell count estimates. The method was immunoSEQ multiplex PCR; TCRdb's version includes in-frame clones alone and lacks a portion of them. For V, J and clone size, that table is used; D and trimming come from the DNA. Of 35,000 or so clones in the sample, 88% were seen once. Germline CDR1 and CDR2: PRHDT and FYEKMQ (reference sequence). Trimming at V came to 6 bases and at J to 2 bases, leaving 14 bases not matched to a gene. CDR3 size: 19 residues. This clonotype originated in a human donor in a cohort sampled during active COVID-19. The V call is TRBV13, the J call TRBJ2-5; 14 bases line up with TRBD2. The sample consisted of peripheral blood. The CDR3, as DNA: TGTGCCAGCAGACCGTACGGACTAGCGGGGGGAAAGGGACAAGAGACCCAGTACTTC. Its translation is CASRPYGLAGGKGQETQYF.